The 29 T cell receptor beta chains presented below share a single source sample, sequenced in a study of Ad26.COV2.S vaccination and SARS-CoV-2 variants. Documented treatment: around 19 received Ad26.COV2.S at low or high dose, single or two shots; 5 received placebo; per-sample allocation not given. Samples came from day 63 after the first vaccine or placebo injection. The protocol was immunoSEQ multiplex PCR, while the TCRdb copy is restricted to in-frame clones and leaves out a portion. The sample lists fewer than 400,000 clones, 89% occurring once. This specimen consisted of peripheral blood, obtained in a trial of Ad26.COV2.S vaccine versus placebo. These receptors all come from a person aged 18-60 years who received the Ad26.COV2.S COVID-19 vaccine or a placebo.

This clone was seen repeatedly, ten times or more. The chain has TRBV6-5 and TRBJ2-2, with D perhaps being TRBD1 or TRBD2 (5 bases each). The length of the CDR3 is 14 residues. Germline assignment: CDR1 MNHEY and CDR2 SVGAGI. Trimming removed 7 bases from V and 3 bases from J, with 12 bases in between. CDR3 residues: CASTPGPDTGELFF. The CDR3 coding sequence is TGTGCCAGCACCCCGGGACCAGACACCGGGGAGCTGTTTTTT.

V is TRBV2 and J is TRBJ2-7, with 10 nucleotides matching TRBD2. The CDR3 is 16 residues long. CDR1 and CDR2 (germline): SNHLY, FYNNEI. The J segment lost 1 base and the V segment lost 6 bases, leaving 9 bases of the junction unmatched. The CDR3 coding sequence is TGTGCCAGCAGGAAGGAAACTAGCGGGATTTCCTACGAGCAGTACTTC. Amino acid sequence: CASRKETSGISYEQYF.

This chain connects TRBV7-2 to TRBJ2-4; 9 positions agree with TRBD1. V dropped 2 bases and J dropped 5; count of bases not matched to a gene: 7. The CDR3 runs to 16 residues. Germline V gives CDR1 SGHTA, CDR2 FQGNSA. The CDR3 spells CASSLFSGTGQNIQYF. CDR3 DNA sequence: TGTGCCAGCAGCTTATTCTCGGGGACAGGGCAAAACATTCAGTACTTC. The whole variable domain, remainder taken from reference TRBV7-2 and TRBJ2-4, is GAGVSQSPSNKVTEKGKDVELRCDPISGHTALYWYRQSLGQGLEFLIYFQGNSAPDKSGLPSDRFSAERTGGSVSTLTIQRTQQEDSAVYLCASSLFSGTGQNIQYFGAGTRLSVL.

CDR3 sequence reads: CASSQGHYSSGEQFF. The CDR3 bases are TGTGCCAGCAGCCAAGGCCACTATTCCTCGGGGGAGCAGTTCTTC. The J gene is TRBJ2-1, the V gene TRBV3-1 (or the pseudogene TRBV3-2); D is possibly TRBD2 (5 bases). CDR1 and CDR2 (germline): LGHDT, YNNKEL (reference sequence). The CDR3 covers 15 residues. Trimming pared 1 base from V and 10 bases from J, leaving 17 bases between.

This chain joins TRBV12-3 or TRBV12-4 and TRBJ1-2; 7 bases match TRBD1. The J segment lost 5 bases and the V segment lost 6 bases, leaving 6 bases of the junction unmatched. The CDR3 has 13 amino acids. The chain's CDR3 is CASRQQGTYGYTF. DNA of the CDR3: TGTGCCAGCAGACAACAGGGGACTTATGGCTACACCTTC.

The chain recombines TRBV23-1 with TRBJ2-1; D is unresolved. TRBV23-1 is recorded as an ORF, its role being uncertain. The CDR3 sequence is 14 residues long. Between the trimmed V and J ends, which lost 6 bases and 4 bases, there was a span of 13 bases. This CDR3 is CASRNLCHYNEQFF. The DNA of the CDR3 is TGCGCCAGCAGGAACCTTTGTCATTACAATGAGCAGTTCTTC.

The V gene is TRBV5-1, the J gene TRBJ1-1, with D perhaps TRBD1 (5 bases). Germline CDR1 reads SGHRS; CDR2 reads YFSETQ. This CDR3 contains 15 residues. Between the trimmed V and J ends, which lost 3 bases and 3 bases, there was a span of 15 bases. The CDR3 coding sequence is TGCGCCAGCAGCTGGGACGGGGGAGAGCACACTGAAGCTTTCTTT. This gives the protein CASSWDGGEHTEAFF.

The sample holds one count of this clone. V and J are TRBV10-3 and TRBJ2-7, with D uncertain. V was cut by 2 bases and J by 3 bases, with 11 bases left in between. The CDR3 has 14 amino acids. Germline CDR1 and CDR2: ENHRY and SYGVKD. The CDR3 sequence is CAISEVTPHYEQYF. CDR3 in DNA: TGTGCCATCAGTGAGGTCACCCCCCACTACGAGCAGTACTTC.

This chain connects TRBV9 to TRBJ2-2, with TRBD1 identical over 7 bases. V lost 0 bases to trimming and J lost 3 bases; unmatched junction nucleotides: 5. This CDR3 contains 16 residues. Germline CDR1 SGDLS, CDR2 YYNGEE. CDR3 nucleotides: TGTGCCAGCAGCGTAGATTGGACAGGTTACACCGGGGAGCTGTTTTTT. It encodes CASSVDWTGYTGELFF.

This sequence joins TRBV5-4 and TRBJ1-4; perhaps TRBD1 as D (6 bases). The CDR3 length is 16 residues. V lost 4 bases and J lost 6, with 19 bases in between. Per germline, CDR1 SGHNT and CDR2 YYREEE (reference sequence). The DNA for the CDR3 is TGTGCCAGCAGCCCGGGACCCGGGACAAAGGATGAAAAACTGTTTTTT. This codes for CASSPGPGTKDEKLFF.

CDR3 DNA: TGTGCCAGCAGCCAAGAGGGTAGGGACGGGTATGGCTACACCTTC. Translating it yields CASSQEGRDGYGYTF. The chain links TRBV3-1 (or the pseudogene TRBV3-2) to TRBJ1-2, with D tentatively TRBD1 (5 bases). The CDR3 has 15 amino acids. Looked up from germline, CDR1 is LGHDT and CDR2 is YNNKEL (reference sequence). Trimming took 0 bases from V and 5 from J, leaving 13 bases between them.

The V call is TRBV6-5, the J call TRBJ2-3, with 11 bases matching TRBD2. The germline V gene encodes CDR1 MNHEY and CDR2 SVGAGI. There are 15 residues in the CDR3. The V gene end was trimmed by 6 bases and the J gene end by 0 bases; junction bases not matched to a gene: 2. The CDR3 DNA sequence: TGTGCCAGCAGGCGACTAGCGGGGAGCACAGATACGCAGTATTTT. Its protein product is CASRRLAGSTDTQYF.

This chain links TRBV28 with TRBJ1-5, with 8 bases matching TRBD1. Germline CDR1 is MDHEN and CDR2 is SYDVKM. V lost 6 bases to trimming and J lost 10 bases; unmatched junction nucleotides: 11. The length of the CDR3 is 14 residues. CDR3 region: CASSLPGTGQPQHF. The CDR3 coding sequence is TGTGCCAGCAGCCTCCCCGGGACAGGTCAACCCCAGCATTTT.

V and J are TRBV5-5 and TRBJ1-4; TRBD1 matches at 8 bases. Germline V gene sequence: CDR1 SGHKS, CDR2 YYEKEE (reference sequence). CDR3 size: 15 residues. V gave up 0 bases and J gave up 8 bases; unmatched junction bases: 6. The CDR3 reads CASSLETGVAEKLFF. CDR3 sequence (DNA): TGTGCCAGCAGCTTGGAGACAGGGGTGGCAGAAAAACTGTTTTTT.

The V call is TRBV7-3, the J call TRBJ2-7; D remains unclear. Trimming pared 2 bases from V and 0 bases from J, leaving 5 bases between. CDR1 and CDR2 from the germline V gene are SGHTA and FQGTGA. This CDR3 is 13 amino acids long. The CDR3 spells CASSLASSYEQYF. The CDR3 DNA reads TGTGCCAGCAGCTTAGCGAGCTCCTACGAGCAGTACTTC.

The chain has TRBV6-4 and TRBJ2-3, with D perhaps matching TRBD2 (6 bases). This CDR3 is built from 19 residues. The V end lost 0 bases, the J end lost 1 base, and 20 bases lay between the germline ends. Germline assignment: CDR1 MRHNA and CDR2 SNTAGT. CDR3 nucleotides: TGTGCCAGCAGTGACTCCAAGAAACGCGCGCGGGAATGCACAGATACGCAGTATTTT. It encodes CASSDSKKRARECTDTQYF.

The V gene is TRBV28, the J gene TRBJ1-1; D may be TRBD1 (6 bases). Germline V gene sequence: CDR1 MDHEN, CDR2 SYDVKM. The CDR3 has 16 residues. Trimming left V 6 bases short and J 1 base short, with 18 bases between. CDR3 in amino acids: CASSQVGGAGNTEAFF. CDR3 sequence (DNA): TGTGCCAGCAGCCAAGTCGGGGGCGCGGGGAACACTGAAGCTTTCTTT.

The CDR3 sequence is CASSLAPSQEQYF. The CDR3, as DNA: TGCGCCAGCAGCTTGGCCCCCTCCCAGGAGCAGTACTTC. The chain links TRBV5-1 to TRBJ2-7; D not certain. The CDR3 sequence is 13 residues long. Trimming removed 0 bases from V and 7 bases from J, with 11 bases in between. Per germline, CDR1 SGHRS and CDR2 YFSETQ. The full variable domain, its missing parts supplied by reference TRBV5-1 and TRBJ2-7, is KAGVTQTPRYLIKTRGQQVTLSCSPISGHRSVSWYQQTPGQGLQFLFEYFSETQRNKGNFPGRFSGRQFSNSRSEMNVSTLELGDSALYLCASSLAPSQEQYFGPGTRLTVT.

The J gene is TRBJ2-2, the V gene TRBV10-3; 14 bases are a match to TRBD2. Germline CDR1 reads ENHRY; CDR2 reads SYGVKD. Trimming at V came to 7 bases and at J to 8 bases, leaving 6 bases not matched to a gene. CDR3 size: 15 residues. CDR3 amino acids: CAITGTSGGGGELFF. In nucleotides, the CDR3 is TGTGCCATCACCGGGACTAGCGGGGGAGGTGGGGAGCTGTTTTTT.

The chain uses TRBV15 and TRBJ2-7; D is possibly TRBD2 (6 bases). Germline V gives CDR1 LNHNV, CDR2 YYDKDF (reference sequence). V was clipped by 5 bases and J by 3 bases, with 17 bases between them. This CDR3 is built from 15 residues. CDR3 sequence: CATSAPRDSGYEQYF. The CDR3 DNA sequence: TGTGCCACCAGCGCCCCCCGGGACTCGGGCTACGAGCAGTACTTC.

The chain uses TRBV4-2 and TRBJ2-1, with D possibly matching TRBD2 (6 bases). The CDR3 runs 21 residues. Germline values: CDR1 LGHNA, CDR2 YNFKEQ. Trimming took off 4 bases at V and 6 bases at J, with 34 bases between the two ends. The CDR3 coding sequence is TGTGCCAGCAGCCCGAGCCCGCGGAGGGTAGGGGTCTTAGCGATAGCCAATGAGCAGTTCTTC. The encoded protein is CASSPSPRRVGVLAIANEQFF.

This clone appeared a single time. The chain is built from TRBV19 and TRBJ2-2; 9 bases are a match to TRBD1. Germline V CDR1 and CDR2: LNHDA, SQIVND (reference sequence). Trimming took 6 bases from V and 4 from J; bases not matched to a gene: 9. CDR3 length equals 16 residues. The CDR3 here is CASRKTGQGGTGELFF. CDR3 bases: TGTGCCAGTAGGAAAACGGGACAGGGAGGCACCGGGGAGCTGTTTTTT.

This chain connects TRBV4-2 to TRBJ1-3; no reliable D call. V dropped 0 bases and J dropped 0 bases, with 6 bases sitting between them. CDR1 is LGHNA, CDR2 YNFKEQ, per germline. The CDR3 sequence is 15 residues long. This CDR3 is CASSQEEYSGNTIYF. CDR3 sequence (DNA): TGTGCCAGCAGCCAAGAAGAGTACTCTGGAAACACCATATATTTT.

V usage is TRBV9 and J usage is TRBJ2-3; possibly TRBD2 for D (5 bases). The CDR3 extends over 15 amino acids. Germline V gene sequence: CDR1 SGDLS, CDR2 YYNGEE. Trimming took off 2 bases at V and 7 bases at J, with 17 bases between the two ends. CDR3 nucleotide sequence: TGTGCCAGCAGCGTGGGCCATGAGGGTGGAAATACGCAGTATTTT. This gives the protein CASSVGHEGGNTQYF.

Only a few counts were recorded for this clone. The V gene is TRBV4-2, the J gene TRBJ2-5; the D gene is possibly TRBD2 (6 bases). The ends were cut back, 0 bases at V and 5 bases at J, with 19 bases in the middle. The CDR3 is 17 residues long. CDR1 and CDR2 (germline): LGHNA, YNFKEQ. In nucleotides, the CDR3 is TGTGCCAGCAGCCAAGATGGGGCGAGCGGAGGGGCGGAGACCCAGTACTTC. Amino acid sequence: CASSQDGASGGAETQYF.

The rearrangement joins TRBV19 to TRBJ2-5; a possible D gene is TRBD1 (6 bases). The CDR3 has 14 amino acids. The germline V and J ends were trimmed by 5 bases and 1 base, with 11 bases remaining between them. The germline V gene has CDR1 LNHDA and CDR2 SQIVND (reference sequence). The CDR3 region has the DNA TGTGCCAGTAGTCCGACAGGAATCCAAGAGACCCAGTACTTC. It specifies CASSPTGIQETQYF.

The rearrangement joins TRBV15 to TRBJ2-5; the match to TRBD1 covers 11 bases. Germline CDR1 and CDR2: LNHNV and YYDKDF (reference sequence). J gave up 4 bases and V 6 bases, and 7 bases lay outside the gene matches. The CDR3 is 15 residues long. The CDR3 DNA reads TGTGCCACCAGTGGGCAGGGACAGGGGGGAGAGACCCAGTACTTC. It encodes CATSGQGQGGETQYF. Supplemented by reference TRBV15 and TRBJ2-5, the full variable domain reads DAMVIQNPRYQVTQFGKPVTLSCSQTLNHNVMYWYQQKSSQAPKLLFHYYDKDFNNEADTPDNFQSRRPNTSFCFLDIRSPGLGDTAMYLCATSGQGQGGETQYFGPGTRLLVL.

This clone has more than one count but fewer than ten. The CDR3, as DNA: TGTGCCAGCAGTCTCTCACTGTATAGCAATCAGCCCCAGCATTTT. Translating gives CASSLSLYSNQPQHF. V gene TRBV6-5 combines with J gene TRBJ1-5; D gene ambiguous. Germline V gives CDR1 MNHEY, CDR2 SVGAGI. Trimming removed 5 bases at V and 0 bases at J, with 11 bases between. The CDR3 loop spans 15 amino acids.

The CDR3 is CSVLGAAPEYGYTF. Written as DNA, the CDR3 is TGCAGCGTTCTTGGGGCAGCCCCGGAATATGGCTACACCTTC. The chain combines TRBV29-1 with TRBJ1-2; D possibly corresponds to TRBD1 (5 bases). Trimming stripped 5 bases from V and 5 bases from J, with 18 bases between. This CDR3 comprises 14 residues. Germline CDR1 and CDR2: SQVTM and ANQGSEA.